This TCR beta chain was identified during a study of T cells after yellow fever vaccination. Whole-study context: SMART-Seq v4 Ultra Low Input handled preparation of low-cell-number fractions.

MiXCR, run by TCRdb on the 5' RACE reads, gives a single entry per CDR3 protein. The sample records hundreds of thousands of distinct CDR3 sequences, around a fifth being singletons. A word on this clonotype: No antigen is known for it.

Whole-study results and caveats: Weaker, the secondary response had a peak occurring faster, on day 5 versus 15.

There are 13 residues in the CDR3. The V gene's germline CDR1 is SEHNR and CDR2 FQNEAQ (reference sequence). V gave up 5 bases and J gave up 1 base, with 8 bases separating them. The chain is built from TRBV7-9 and TRBJ1-1; D gene ambiguous. This specimen consisted of PBMCs, obtained less than 25 days after the first yellow fever vaccination. This TCR came from a man aged 18 to 35 who received the YFV17D yellow fever vaccine. The CDR3 loop is CASSPLQNTEAFF. In DNA form, the CDR3 reads TGTGCCAGCAGCCCGCTACAGAACACTGAAGCTTTCTTT.